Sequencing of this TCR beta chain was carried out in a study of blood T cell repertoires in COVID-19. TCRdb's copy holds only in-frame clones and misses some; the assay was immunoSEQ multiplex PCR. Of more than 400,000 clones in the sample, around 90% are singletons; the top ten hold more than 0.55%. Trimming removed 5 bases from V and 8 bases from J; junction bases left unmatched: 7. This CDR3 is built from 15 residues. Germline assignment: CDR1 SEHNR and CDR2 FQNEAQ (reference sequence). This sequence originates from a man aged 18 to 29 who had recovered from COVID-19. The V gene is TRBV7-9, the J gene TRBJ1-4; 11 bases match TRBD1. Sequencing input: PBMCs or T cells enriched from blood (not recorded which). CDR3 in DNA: TGTGCCAGCAGCACCTGGACAGGGGGCGACGAAAAACTGTTTTTT. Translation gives CASSTWTGGDEKLFF.